The clone carrying this T cell receptor beta chain was detected only a few times. The sample originates from a study of blood T cell repertoires in COVID-19. Per the original data handling: Quantification of nucleated cells was approximated via reference gene primer amplification. Only in-frame clones appear in the TCRdb table, and some are missing; sequencing was by immunoSEQ multiplex PCR. From that table come the V and J calls and clone size; the DNA was used to work out D and trimming. The sample holds around 200,000 clones, over 80% seen once. The V gene's germline CDR1 is SEHNR and CDR2 FQNEAQ (reference sequence). Trimming removed 4 bases from V and 3 bases from J, with 10 bases in between. This CDR3 region has 14 residues.

This receptor was taken from a human donor in a cohort sampled during active COVID-19. Input material: peripheral blood. V is TRBV7-9 and J is TRBJ1-5, with D unresolved. The chain's CDR3 is CASSSPAANQPQHF. CDR3 nucleotides: TGTGCCAGCAGCTCCCCGGCGGCCAATCAGCCCCAGCATTTT.